Shown below are 12 T cell receptor beta chains from a single sample sequenced in a study of response to subunit inactivated influenza vaccine. TCRdb called the RT-PCR reads again in MiXCR, with one record for every CDR3 protein. Found here are 500,000 to 600,000 distinct CDR3 sequences, roughly 12% of them singletons; the top ten hold roughly a tenth. The specimen was PBMCs from blood, collected on the day of vaccination. These receptors all come from a man aged 45-65 years who received an inactivated influenza vaccine.

This clonotype occurred a few times. The chain uses TRBV14 and TRBJ2-3; 14 bases are shared with TRBD2. The V gene end was trimmed by 4 bases and the J gene end by 2 bases; junction bases not matched to a gene: 8. The CDR3 is 18 amino acids. CDR1 and CDR2 (germline): SGHDN, FVKESK. The CDR3 region is CASSRGLAGGLPTDTQYF. As DNA, the CDR3 is TGTGCCAGCAGCCGAGGACTAGCGGGAGGTCTTCCCACAGATACGCAGTATTTT.

V usage is TRBV15 and J usage is TRBJ2-3; 7 nucleotides match TRBD2. The CDR3 is 14 amino acids. After removal of 1 base from V and 6 bases from J, the junction contained 4 bases not matched to a gene. In germline, CDR1 is LNHNV, CDR2 YYDKDF (reference sequence). The DNA for the CDR3 is TGTGCCACCAGCAGAGCCCGGACTAGGGATACGCAGTATTTT. It yields the protein CATSRARTRDTQYF.

The chain uses TRBV12-3 or TRBV12-4 and TRBJ2-5; 7 positions agree with TRBD1. With V trimmed by 5 bases and J by 4 bases, 13 bases remained unmatched. The CDR3 has 16 residues. Here the CDR3 reads CASSPGARSGGETQYF. In DNA form, the CDR3 reads TGTGCCAGCAGTCCCGGGGCGCGCTCAGGGGGAGAGACCCAGTACTTC.

Many counts were recorded for this clonotype. The gene calls are TRBV5-1 and TRBJ2-6; D is unclear. Per the germline V gene, CDR1 is SGHRS and CDR2 is YFSETQ. V was trimmed by 4 bases and J by 0 bases, leaving 11 bases between them. There are 16 residues in the CDR3. The CDR3 DNA follows: TGCGCCAGCAGCATGGACGCCCACTCTGGGGCCAACGTCCTGACTTTC. It codes for CASSMDAHSGANVLTF.

This clonotype occurred many times. This chain joins TRBV6-2 or TRBV6-3 and TRBJ2-4, with no clear D. Deletions cut 5 bases from V and 5 bases from J, with 4 bases between. The CDR3 spans 11 residues. In germline, CDR1 is MNHEY, CDR2 SVGEGT. CDR3 DNA: TGTGCCAGCAGTAAACAAAACATTCAGTACTTC. Translating it yields CASSKQNIQYF.

There are a few counts of this clonotype. The J gene is TRBJ2-5, the V gene TRBV11-2, with 9 nucleotides matching TRBD1. Germline CDR1 is SGHAT and CDR2 is FQNNGV. The junction had 9 bases not matched to a gene; V was cut back by 5 bases and J by 5 bases. This CDR3 contains 15 residues. CDR3 DNA: TGTGCCAGCAGCACTGCACAGGGGGCGCGGGAGACCCAGTACTTC. The encoded protein is CASSTAQGARETQYF.

This clonotype was picked up a small number of times. The chain joins TRBV5-6 to TRBJ2-5, with TRBD2 identical over 7 bases. Germline V gene data show CDR1 as SGHDT and CDR2 as YYEEEE. V gave up 10 bases and J gave up 5 bases; unmatched junction bases: 11. This CDR3 spans 13 amino acids. DNA for the CDR3: TGTGCCGGCCTGACTTGGGGGGGGGAGACCCAGTACTTC. Translated, it gives CAGLTWGGETQYF.

This clonotype was counted ten times or more. The gene calls are TRBV7-6 and TRBJ2-2; unclear D gene. Germline CDR1 reads SGHVS; CDR2 reads FNYEAQ. V was shortened by 5 bases and J by 2 bases, with 9 bases between the two germline ends. The CDR3 sequence is 14 residues long. CDR3 coding DNA: TGTGCCAGCAGCCGCACCACCAACACCGGGGAGCTGTTTTTT. Amino acid sequence: CASSRTTNTGELFF.

This clonotype has just a few counts. The V and J genes are TRBV7-2 and TRBJ1-6, with 7 bases fitting TRBD1. This CDR3 spans 16 amino acids. Per germline, CDR1 SGHTA and CDR2 FQGNSA. With 5 bases clipped from V and 6 bases from J, the junction kept 10 bases outside the gene matches. CDR3 protein: CASSPRVQGSNSPLHF. In nucleotides, the CDR3 is TGTGCCAGCAGCCCCCGGGTACAGGGGAGTAATTCACCCCTCCACTTT.

This clonotype was found a few times. This chain joins TRBV12-3 or TRBV12-4 and TRBJ2-3, with a tentative D call TRBD1 (6 bases). V was cut by 2 bases and J by 4 bases, with 10 bases left in between. The CDR3 extends over 14 amino acids. In DNA, the CDR3 is TGTGCCAGCAGTTTATTCAGGGGTCCAGATACGCAGTATTTT. This codes for CASSLFRGPDTQYF.

The rearrangement uses TRBV18 and TRBJ2-7; no firm D call. From germline, CDR1 is KGHSH and CDR2 LQKENI. Trimming removed 0 bases at V and 6 bases at J, with 9 bases between. This CDR3 spans 13 amino acids. The CDR3 DNA reads as TGTGCCAGCTCACCACCTTCTGGTTTCGAGCAGTACTTC. Translating gives CASSPPSGFEQYF.

The chain is built from TRBV3-1 and TRBJ2-7; 8 nucleotides line up with TRBD2. Germline-derived CDR1 and CDR2 are LGHDT and YNNKEL (reference sequence). The CDR3 is 14 amino acids. V gave up 1 base and J gave up 2 bases; unmatched junction bases: 1. CDR3: CASSQASGPYEQYF. The DNA for the CDR3 is TGTGCCAGCAGCCAAGCTAGCGGGCCCTACGAGCAGTACTTC.